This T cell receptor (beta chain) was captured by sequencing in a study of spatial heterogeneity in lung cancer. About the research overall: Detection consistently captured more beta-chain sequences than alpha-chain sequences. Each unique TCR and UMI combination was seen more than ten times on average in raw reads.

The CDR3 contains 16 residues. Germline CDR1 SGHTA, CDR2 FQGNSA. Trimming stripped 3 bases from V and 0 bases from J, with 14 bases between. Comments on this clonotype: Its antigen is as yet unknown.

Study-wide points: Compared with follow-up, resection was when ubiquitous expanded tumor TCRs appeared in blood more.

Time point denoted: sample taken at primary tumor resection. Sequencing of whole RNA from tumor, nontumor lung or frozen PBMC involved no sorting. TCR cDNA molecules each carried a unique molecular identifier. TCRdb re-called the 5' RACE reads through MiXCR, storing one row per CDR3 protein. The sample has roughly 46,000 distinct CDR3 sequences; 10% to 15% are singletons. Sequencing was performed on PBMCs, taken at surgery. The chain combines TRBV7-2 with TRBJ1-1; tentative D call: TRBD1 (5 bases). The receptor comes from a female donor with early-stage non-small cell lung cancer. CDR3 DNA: TGTGCCAGCAGCTTTCTCTCAGGGTCTATGAACACTGAAGCTTTCTTT. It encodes CASSFLSGSMNTEAFF.